This T cell receptor (beta chain) was found in a study of immune evolution from preneoplasia to lung adenocarcinoma. Findings and limits, study-wide: Clonality was highest in normal lung, lower in later-stage lesions apparently. Normal lung had the highest top T cell clone frequencies.

With regard to this clone: The antigen is undetermined.

The J segment lost 4 bases and the V segment lost 5 bases, leaving 13 bases of the junction unmatched. The length of the CDR3 is 16 residues. The V gene's germline CDR1 is SEHNR and CDR2 FQNEAQ (reference sequence). Patient tissue came from resections in Japan or China, 2014–2017. Premalignant or tumor cells were enriched by macro-dissection after pathologic assessment. This table comes from immunoSEQ multiplex PCR, and its TCRdb copy is limited to in-frame clones, with some not included. The sample lists 7,000 or so clones; around 82% were seen once. Sequenced: FFPE minimally invasive lung adenocarcinoma tissue. The sequence was obtained from an elderly person with lung adenocarcinoma. V gene TRBV7-9 combines with J gene TRBJ1-2; 7 bases fit TRBD1. The CDR3 DNA reads as TGTGCCAGCAGCGCTAGACAGGGAGGCCTATCCTATGGCTACACCTTC. Encoded protein: CASSARQGGLSYGYTF.